This record looks at one T cell receptor (beta chain) sequence and its context. Here immunoSEQ multiplex PCR was the method, and the copy in TCRdb shows in-frame clones only, minus some. The sample has about 420,000 clones, approximately 88% seen once. This sample is drawn from a study of Ad26.COV2.S vaccination and SARS-CoV-2 variants. Study-level background: Administration of Ad26.COV2.S was intramuscular, either once or twice 56 days apart.

Regarding treatment: about 20 received Ad26.COV2.S at low or high dose, single or two shots; about five received placebo; per-sample allocation not given. Day 63 after the first vaccine or placebo injection was the time point for sampling. V shed 2 bases and J shed 0 bases, with 13 bases lying between them. The CDR3 is 16 residues long. Germline CDR1 and CDR2: LGHNA and YNFKEQ. The V and J genes are TRBV4-2 and TRBJ1-2, with unresolved D. The input for sequencing was peripheral blood, taken in a trial of Ad26.COV2.S vaccine versus placebo. This clonotype was obtained from a person between 18 and 59 years old who received the Ad26.COV2.S COVID-19 vaccine or a placebo. The CDR3 DNA sequence: TGTGCCAGCAGCCAACCCACCAGGTCCTCTAACTATGGCTACACCTTC. Its protein product is CASSQPTRSSNYGYTF.